The clone carrying this T cell receptor beta chain was observed a single time. Some clones are missing from TCRdb's copy, which holds only in-frame ones; the method was immunoSEQ multiplex PCR. The sample lists about 57,000 clones, roughly 90% occurring once. V was cut by 3 bases and J by 8 bases, with 11 bases left in between. The CDR3 is 13 residues long. Germline-derived CDR1 and CDR2 are SGHTA and FQGNSA. This sample stems from a study of T cell changes during pregnancy in multiple sclerosis. This chain connects TRBV7-2 to TRBJ2-1, with a possible D match to TRBD2 (6 bases). The sequences come from peripheral blood, collected after pregnancy. The TCR sequence derives from a female donor in good health, enrolled as a control in a pregnancy study. As DNA, the CDR3 is TGTGCCAGCAGCTTCTTATGGGGGGATGAGCAGTTCTTC. Its translation is CASSFLWGDEQFF.